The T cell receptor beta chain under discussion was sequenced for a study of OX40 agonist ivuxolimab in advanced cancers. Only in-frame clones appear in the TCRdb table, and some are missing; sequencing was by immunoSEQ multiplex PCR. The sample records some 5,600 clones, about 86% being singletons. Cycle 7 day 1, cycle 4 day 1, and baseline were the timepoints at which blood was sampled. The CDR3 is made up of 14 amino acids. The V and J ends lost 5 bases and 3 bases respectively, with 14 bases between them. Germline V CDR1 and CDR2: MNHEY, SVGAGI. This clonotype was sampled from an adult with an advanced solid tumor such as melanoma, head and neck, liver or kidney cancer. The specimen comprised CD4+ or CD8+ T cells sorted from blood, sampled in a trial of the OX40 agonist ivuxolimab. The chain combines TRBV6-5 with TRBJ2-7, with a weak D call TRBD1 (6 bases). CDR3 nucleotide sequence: TGTGCCAGCAGTGCTGGACTGGGACACTACGAGCAGTACTTC. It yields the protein CASSAGLGHYEQYF.